This TCR beta chain was found in a study of T cell changes during pregnancy in multiple sclerosis (dated by TCRdb to 2018 to 2020). For the wider study: The study looked at changes in the T cell repertoire across pregnancy in women with multiple sclerosis.

The library was generated by the immunoSEQ multiplex PCR assay. Drawn from immuneACCESS, this table holds only the in-frame rearrangements with V and J called that TCRdb kept. Clones are partly lost; checked studies trace under half to an unresolved V gene and leave the rest unexplained. This sample lists about 53,000 clones; 90% were detected once. The top ten hold approximately 2.8% of the sample. V is pruned by 0 bases and J by 5 bases, leaving 9 bases of the junction without a gene match. From the cysteine through the phenylalanine, the CDR3 covers 17 amino acids. Kept here is only the CDR3 DNA, which spans 51 bases and is read in frame from base 1. CDR1 and CDR2, per the germline V gene, are LGHNA and YNFKEQ. Comment on this clone: Its recognized antigen is unknown. Per-base qualities were not stored, and no clone one base away is much larger.

The chain uses TRBV4-2 and TRBJ2-5, with TRBD2 matching 10 junction bases. This TCR came from a female donor with multiple sclerosis, enrolled in a pregnancy study. Sequencing was performed on CD8+ T cells from peripheral blood mononuclear cells, taken before pregnancy. The DNA sequence is as follows: TGTGCCAGCAGCCAAGACGGTGCTAGCGGGGGTGCGGAGACCCAGTACTTC. Its product reads: CASSQDGASGGAETQYF.